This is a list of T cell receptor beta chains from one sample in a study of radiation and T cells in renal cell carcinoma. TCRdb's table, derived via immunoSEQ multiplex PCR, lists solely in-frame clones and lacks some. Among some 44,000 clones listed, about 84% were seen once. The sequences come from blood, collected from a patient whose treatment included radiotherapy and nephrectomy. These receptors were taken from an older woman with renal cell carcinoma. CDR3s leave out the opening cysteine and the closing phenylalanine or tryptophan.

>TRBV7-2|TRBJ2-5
ASSSWVAGETQY
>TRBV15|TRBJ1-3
ATSNRQGGSGNTIY
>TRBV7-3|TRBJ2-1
ASSSQPPGQGSYNEQF
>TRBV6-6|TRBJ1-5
ASQRDMGQPQH
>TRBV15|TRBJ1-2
ATSRLAESDSYT
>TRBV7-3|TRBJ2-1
ASSLGIAGDNEQF
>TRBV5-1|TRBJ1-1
ASSRVGASTEAF
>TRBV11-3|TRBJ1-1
ASSLGPDREAF
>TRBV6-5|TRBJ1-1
ASSNPAHTEAF
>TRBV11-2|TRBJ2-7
ASSKMSTAGAYEQY